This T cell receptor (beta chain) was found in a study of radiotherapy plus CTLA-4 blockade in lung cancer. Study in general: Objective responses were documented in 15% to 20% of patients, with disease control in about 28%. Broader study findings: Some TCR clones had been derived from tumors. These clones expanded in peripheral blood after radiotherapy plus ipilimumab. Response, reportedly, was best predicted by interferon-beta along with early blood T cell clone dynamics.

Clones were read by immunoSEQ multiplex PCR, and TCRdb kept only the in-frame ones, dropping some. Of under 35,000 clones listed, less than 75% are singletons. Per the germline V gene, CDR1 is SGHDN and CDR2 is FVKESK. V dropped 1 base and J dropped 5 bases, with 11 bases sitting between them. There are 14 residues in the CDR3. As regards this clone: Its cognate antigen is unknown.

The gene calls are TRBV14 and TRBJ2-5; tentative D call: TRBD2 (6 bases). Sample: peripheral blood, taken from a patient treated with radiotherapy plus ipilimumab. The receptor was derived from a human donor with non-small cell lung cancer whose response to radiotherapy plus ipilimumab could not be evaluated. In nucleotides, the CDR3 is TGTGCCAGCAGCCAAGTCGGGAGAAGGGAGACCCAGTACTTC. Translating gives CASSQVGRRETQYF.